The rows below give T cell receptor beta chains drawn from one sample of a study of CD8 T cells in ankylosing spondylitis. From the 5' RACE reads, TCRdb called clonotypes with MiXCR, one entry per CDR3 protein. This sample carries more than 250,000 distinct CDR3 sequences, 11% of them seen once, and the ten largest clones take about a tenth. Sequencing was carried out using blood, either unsorted or a sorted T cell fraction (not recorded which). All receptors come from a female donor with ankylosing spondylitis or in good health (not recorded which). Each CDR3 is given without its conserved first and last residue.

j_call	v_call	cdr3_aa
TRBJ1-1	TRBV5-1	ASSPDRTEAF
TRBJ2-1	TRBV9	ASSVAAGGPGEQF
TRBJ2-2	TRBV7-3	ASSLTPGELF
TRBJ2-3	TRBV20-1	SASSTAPMDTQY
TRBJ2-1	TRBV12-3/TRBV12-4	ASSPIRDYNEQF
TRBJ2-3	TRBV3-1	ASSQDVSPGLSTDTQY
TRBJ2-5	TRBV12-3/TRBV12-4	ASSLALLDRQETQY
TRBJ1-3	TRBV10-2	ASSESMAHSGNTIY
TRBJ1-5	TRBV7-2	ASSLNPALSNQPQH
TRBJ2-3	TRBV10-2	ASSAIAGGPIDTQY
TRBJ2-5	TRBV18	ASSPIRDLQETQY
TRBJ2-3	TRBV18	ASSPPTQVKFDTQY
TRBJ2-3	TRBV5-1	ASSLVLAVPDTQY
TRBJ1-6	TRBV5-1	ASSLRVGNSPLH
TRBJ2-1	TRBV5-1	ASSSDLGDEQF
TRBJ1-4	TRBV27	ASSPTRNEKLF
TRBJ2-3	TRBV5-6	ASSLEKREHTQY
TRBJ1-4	TRBV7-8	ASSLFFGDGDEKLF
TRBJ1-2	TRBV29-1	SVGGQATNYGYT
TRBJ1-4	TRBV12-3/TRBV12-4	ASTAMGRPGEKLF
TRBJ2-1	TRBV20-1	SLTEPTAYNEQF
TRBJ1-1	TRBV6-5	ASSSLQGLNAF
TRBJ1-1	TRBV13	ASTSRRLNTEAF
TRBJ1-1	TRBV20-1	SPGWENTEAF
TRBJ2-3	TRBV29-1	SVIAGGWKDTQY
TRBJ2-3	TRBV27	ATRSRRLAGGYTDTQY
TRBJ2-4	TRBV10-1	ASSDGGAKNIQY
TRBJ2-1	TRBV4-3	ASSRRTGEHNEQF
TRBJ1-5	TRBV12-3/TRBV12-4	ASSPRSRGQPQH
TRBJ2-4	TRBV30	AWNGKGQGANIQY
TRBJ2-2	TRBV28	ASSGQTGELF
TRBJ1-4	TRBV5-1	ASSSGGEGEKLF
TRBJ2-3	TRBV9	LSGQGACESTDTQY
TRBJ2-2	TRBV9	ASSVDVRGAGELF
TRBJ2-1	TRBV20-1	SALLTGKFEQF
TRBJ2-5	TRBV5-1	ASSLSPGRETQY
TRBJ2-7	TRBV20-1	SASGGAGEQY
TRBJ2-3	TRBV5-1	ASSLYEGVTDTQY
TRBJ2-7	TRBV12-3/TRBV12-4	ASSLETGTGAYEQY
TRBJ2-3	TRBV5-5	ASSLPGLGTDTQY
TRBJ2-1	TRBV6-5	AINYSGSGEQF
TRBJ1-5	TRBV20-1	SASPPTGATGPQH
TRBJ2-1	TRBV5-1	ASSSNAANNEQF
TRBJ1-5	TRBV5-1	ASSLGPNSNQPQH
TRBJ1-1	TRBV6-1	ASINRGRGKDTEAF
TRBJ1-2	TRBV20-1	SALFEDGYT
TRBJ2-3	TRBV20-1	SAGTSGFPGTDTQY
TRBJ2-5	TRBV15	ATSREWGETQY
TRBJ2-4	TRBV29-1	SVELFPGWDPASKNIQY
TRBJ2-7	TRBV12-3/TRBV12-4	ASQLEAASLEQY
TRBJ1-1	TRBV27	ASSFRIGATEAF
TRBJ2-3	TRBV10-3	AISGGVGTDTQY
TRBJ2-1	TRBV7-3	ASSPQAGSYNEQF
TRBJ1-2	TRBV7-2	ASSLQGLGNGYT
TRBJ2-1	TRBV12-3/TRBV12-4	ASSRQPNEQF
TRBJ2-7	TRBV7-8	ASSSRGTKGGEQY
TRBJ1-2	TRBV3-1	ASSQDLRSSGGYT
TRBJ1-1	TRBV28	ATTTQGAITEAF
TRBJ2-1	TRBV10-3	AIRDRASYNEQF
TRBJ1-2	TRBV7-8	ASSLVGGSRGYGYT